The 20 T cell receptor beta chains given below trace back to one sample, sequenced in a study of shared clonotypes between healthy human individuals. The method was immunoSEQ multiplex PCR; TCRdb's version includes in-frame clones alone and lacks a portion of them. The sample yields a few hundred thousand clones, around 97% seen once. Sequenced material: naive CD4+ T cells sorted from blood. Subset defined: CD45RA+ positively selected. The origin of the receptors is a woman aged 25 to 39 in good health.

The chain couples TRBV7-9 to TRBJ2-1; a possible D gene is TRBD2 (6 bases). Per germline, CDR1 SEHNR and CDR2 FQNEAQ (reference sequence). The CDR3 has 13 amino acids. Trimming removed 4 bases from V and 8 bases from J, with 12 bases in between. Written as DNA, the CDR3 is TGTGCCAGCAGCTCAACTAGCACGGATGAGCAGTTCTTC. It specifies CASSSTSTDEQFF.

The V call is TRBV5-1, the J call TRBJ2-7, with D hard to call. CDR3 length: 13 amino acids. Germline lookup yields CDR1 SGHRS and CDR2 YFSETQ. Trimming took 2 bases from V and 3 from J, leaving 9 bases between them. The DNA for the CDR3 is TGCGCCAGCAGCTTCTCACTAAACTACGAGCAGTACTTC. Its translation: CASSFSLNYEQYF. Using reference TRBV5-1 and TRBJ2-7 for the parts outside the CDR3, the full variable domain is KAGVTQTPRYLIKTRGQQVTLSCSPISGHRSVSWYQQTPGQGLQFLFEYFSETQRNKGNFPGRFSGRQFSNSRSEMNVSTLELGDSALYLCASSFSLNYEQYFGPGTRLTVT.

The rearrangement links TRBV7-2 to TRBJ1-5; TRBD1 agrees at 7 bases. The CDR3 is 15 amino acids. The trim removed 4 bases at V and 0 bases at J, leaving 3 bases unmatched. Germline CDR1 and CDR2: SGHTA and FQGNSA. The chain's CDR3 is CASSSGTASNQPQHF. Here the CDR3 DNA reads TGTGCCAGCAGCTCCGGGACAGCTAGCAATCAGCCCCAGCATTTT.

This chain joins TRBV4-2 and TRBJ2-3, with 10 nucleotides matching TRBD2. V was clipped by 6 bases and J by 4 bases; unmatched bases: 7. CDR3 length: 15 residues. Germline values: CDR1 LGHNA, CDR2 YNFKEQ. For the CDR3, the DNA is TGTGCCAGCAGGATCAGACTAGCGGGCCCAGATACGCAGTATTTT. This sequence encodes CASRIRLAGPDTQYF.

The rearrangement joins TRBV5-1 to TRBJ1-3; D is ambiguous. Trimming shortened V by 0 bases and J by 0 bases, and 7 bases separated the two germline ends. This CDR3 comprises 15 residues. Germline lookup yields CDR1 SGHRS and CDR2 YFSETQ. The CDR3 is CASSLGSASGNTIYF. The CDR3 DNA is TGCGCCAGCAGCTTGGGGTCAGCCTCTGGAAACACCATATATTTT.

This clone was recorded only once. This chain links TRBV5-1 with TRBJ2-1, with 8 bases identical to TRBD2. V was pared by 4 bases and J by 10 bases, with 7 bases of the junction left unmatched. The CDR3 has 13 residues. Germline V gene data show CDR1 as SGHRS and CDR2 as YFSETQ. The CDR3 coding sequence is TGCGCCAGCAGCACGGGACTAGTGAGCGAGCAGTTCTTC. Translated, it gives CASSTGLVSEQFF.

V gene TRBV19 combines with J gene TRBJ1-2, with TRBD1 matching 10 bases. Germline CDR1 LNHDA, CDR2 SQIVND (reference sequence). J lost 4 bases, V lost 5 bases, and 7 bases had no gene match. CDR3 length: 15 residues. In nucleotides, the CDR3 is TGTGCCAGTAGTTTCCGGGACAGGGGAGGCTATGGCTACACCTTC. Translation gives CASSFRDRGGYGYTF.

This chain connects TRBV28 to TRBJ2-7, with TRBD2 identical over 9 bases. V dropped 10 bases and J dropped 2; count of bases not matched to a gene: 9. CDR1 is MDHEN, CDR2 SYDVKM, per germline. This CDR3 contains 14 residues. The CDR3 bases are TGTGCCATCCGAGCGGGAGGCCGGCCCTACGAGCAGTACTTC. The encoded protein is CAIRAGGRPYEQYF.

This sequence joins TRBV6-1 and TRBJ2-1; maybe TRBD2 (5 bases). The V and J ends lost 1 base and 3 bases respectively, with 13 bases between them. The CDR3 consists of 16 residues. The V gene's germline CDR1 is MNHNS and CDR2 SASEGT. For the CDR3, the DNA is TGTGCCAGCAGTGAAGGTCCCCGCGGGTACTACAATGAGCAGTTCTTC. This sequence encodes CASSEGPRGYYNEQFF.

This sequence joins TRBV27 and TRBJ1-6; 11 nucleotides line up with TRBD1. Trimming cost V 1 base and J 6 bases; bases outside gene matches: 5. CDR1 is MNHEY, CDR2 SMNVEV, per germline (reference sequence). The CDR3 runs to 17 residues. CDR3 amino acids: CASSLLRTGGFNSPLHF. The CDR3 DNA sequence: TGTGCCAGCAGTTTATTAAGGACAGGGGGCTTTAATTCACCCCTCCACTTT.

CDR3: CASSEMLGQEGAKNIQYF. Written as DNA, the CDR3 is TGTGCCAGCAGTGAGATGTTGGGGCAAGAGGGAGCCAAAAACATTCAGTACTTC. The chain joins TRBV2 to TRBJ2-4; tentatively, D is TRBD1 or TRBD2 (5 bases each). This CDR3 contains 18 residues. The germline V and J ends were trimmed by 3 bases and 0 bases, with 18 bases remaining between them. In germline, CDR1 is SNHLY, CDR2 FYNNEI.

The chain has TRBV9 and TRBJ2-1, with 8 bases that match TRBD1. With 4 bases clipped from V and 7 bases from J, the junction kept 7 bases outside the gene matches. This CDR3 is 14 amino acids long. The germline V gene encodes CDR1 SGDLS and CDR2 YYNGEE. CDR3 residues: CASSKDRGTNEQFF. DNA for the CDR3: TGTGCCAGCAGCAAAGACAGGGGTACTAATGAGCAGTTCTTC.

The chain is built from TRBV2 and TRBJ2-3, with D possibly TRBD1 on 5 matching bases. Germline lookup yields CDR1 SNHLY and CDR2 FYNNEI. There are 14 residues in the CDR3. V was pared by 4 bases and J by 2 bases, with 10 bases between. The CDR3 nucleotides read TGTGCCAGCAGTGGTTTACAGGCCACAGATACGCAGTATTTT. Its protein is CASSGLQATDTQYF. The complete variable domain, with remaining parts taken from reference TRBV2 and TRBJ2-3, reads EPEVTQTPSHQVTQMGQEVILRCVPISNHLYFYWYRQILGQKVEFLVSFYNNEISEKSEIFDDQFSVERPDGSNFTLKIRSTKLEDSAMYFCASSGLQATDTQYFGPGTRLTVL.

J is TRBJ1-1 and V is TRBV4-1, with D uncertain. Germline assignment: CDR1 MGHRA and CDR2 YSYEKL. The CDR3 has 15 residues. V lost 0 bases and J 3 bases, leaving 11 bases between the germline ends. The CDR3 region is CASSQEFIGYTEAFF. In nucleotides, the CDR3 is TGCGCCAGCAGCCAAGAATTCATTGGGTACACTGAAGCTTTCTTT.

The CDR3 DNA follows: TGTGCCAGTAGTATTAGCCTAGCGGGGTCCTACGAGCAGTACTTC. It translates to CASSISLAGSYEQYF. The chain has TRBV19 and TRBJ2-7; the match to TRBD2 covers 9 bases. Germline V gene sequence: CDR1 LNHDA, CDR2 SQIVND (reference sequence). This CDR3 comprises 15 residues. Trimming at V came to 3 bases and at J to 1 base, leaving 4 bases not matched to a gene.

The chain couples TRBV5-1 to TRBJ2-7; TRBD1 aligns across 8 bases. The CDR3 contains 13 residues. With 4 bases clipped from V and 3 bases from J, the junction kept 3 bases outside the gene matches. In germline, CDR1 is SGHRS, CDR2 YFSETQ. The CDR3: CASSGGTGYEQYF. The CDR3 nucleotides read TGCGCCAGCAGCGGTGGGACAGGCTACGAGCAGTACTTC. Based on the CDR3 plus reference TRBV5-1 and TRBJ2-7, the full variable domain is KAGVTQTPRYLIKTRGQQVTLSCSPISGHRSVSWYQQTPGQGLQFLFEYFSETQRNKGNFPGRFSGRQFSNSRSEMNVSTLELGDSALYLCASSGGTGYEQYFGPGTRLTVT.

CDR3 DNA: TGCGCCAGCAGCTCTGGAGTGGACAGTACCTACGAGCAGTACTTC. This gives the protein CASSSGVDSTYEQYF. V and J are TRBV5-1 and TRBJ2-7; tentatively, D is TRBD1 (6 bases). The CDR3 spans 15 residues. Germline V gene lookup returns CDR1 SGHRS and CDR2 YFSETQ. The ends were cut back, 3 bases at V and 2 bases at J, with 15 bases in the middle. Full variable domain (missing parts from reference TRBV5-1 and TRBJ2-7): KAGVTQTPRYLIKTRGQQVTLSCSPISGHRSVSWYQQTPGQGLQFLFEYFSETQRNKGNFPGRFSGRQFSNSRSEMNVSTLELGDSALYLCASSSGVDSTYEQYFGPGTRLTVT.

The V gene is TRBV28, the J gene TRBJ2-5, with TRBD2 matching over 10 bases. With the DNA end fitting TRBJ2-7 better, the J assignment may be wrong. The germline V gene encodes CDR1 MDHEN and CDR2 SYDVKM. This CDR3 has 15 residues. The CDR3 region has the DNA TGTGCCAGCAGGACTTCGGGACTAGCGATCTACGAGCAGTACTTC. Protein: CASRTSGLAIYEQYF.

The rearrangement links TRBV30 to TRBJ2-7; 8 bases fit TRBD2. CDR3 length: 13 residues. Germline values: CDR1 GTSNPN, CDR2 SVGIG (reference sequence). J gave up 3 bases and V 0 bases, and 1 base lay outside the gene matches. The CDR3 DNA reads TGTGCCTGGAGTGTGGGGACTAGCTACGAGCAGTACTTC. The encoded protein is CAWSVGTSYEQYF. Supplemented by reference TRBV30 and TRBJ2-7, the full variable domain reads SQTIHQWPATLVQPVGSPLSLECTVEGTSNPNLYWYRQAAGRGLQLLFYSVGIGQISSEVPQNLSASRPQDRQFILSSKKLLLSDSGFYLCAWSVGTSYEQYFGPGTRLTVT.

The chain links TRBV7-8 to TRBJ1-5; D gene uncertain. The CDR3 has 16 amino acids. V lost 1 base to trimming and J lost 0 bases, with 10 bases between them. In germline, CDR1 is SGHVS, CDR2 FQNEAQ. Here the CDR3 DNA reads TGTGCCAGCAGCTTAGTTGGTGGGTATAGCAATCAGCCCCAGCATTTT. It is translated as CASSLVGGYSNQPQHF.